The present T cell receptor beta chain was sequenced within a study of blood T cells in healthy people across ages. Points from the study as a whole: Unsorted PBMC input precluded a conclusive naive versus antigen-experienced comparison.

CDR1 and CDR2 (germline): SNHLY, FYNNEI. V was trimmed by 7 bases and J by 1 base, leaving 4 bases between them. This CDR3 comprises 11 residues. This clonotype was picked up a small number of times. Its cognate antigen is unknown. Alongside a J-beta primer mix, a sample-barcoded 5' primer served in a second PCR lasting 7 to 11 cycles. A single record per CDR3 protein comes from TCRdb applying MiXCR to the 5' RACE reads. The top ten clones hold roughly a fifth of a sample with approximately 850,000 distinct CDR3 sequences, 40% to 50% of them seen once. Specimen: blood. J is TRBJ1-1 and V is TRBV2; D remains unclear. The TCR was taken from a man aged 55-75 years in good health. For the CDR3, the DNA is TGTGCCAGCACCTCGAACACTGAAGCTTTCTTT. Residues: CASTSNTEAFF.